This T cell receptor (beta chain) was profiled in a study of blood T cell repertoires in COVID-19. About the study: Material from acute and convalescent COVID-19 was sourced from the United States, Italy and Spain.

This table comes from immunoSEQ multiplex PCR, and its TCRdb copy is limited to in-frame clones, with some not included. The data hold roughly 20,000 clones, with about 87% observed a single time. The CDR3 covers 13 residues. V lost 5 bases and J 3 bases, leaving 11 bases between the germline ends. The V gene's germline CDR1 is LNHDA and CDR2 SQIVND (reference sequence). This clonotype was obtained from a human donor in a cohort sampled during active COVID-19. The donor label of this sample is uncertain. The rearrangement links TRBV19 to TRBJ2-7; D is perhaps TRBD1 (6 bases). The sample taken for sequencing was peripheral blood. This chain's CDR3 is CASSRQESYEQYF. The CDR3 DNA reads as TGTGCCAGTAGTCGACAGGAAAGCTACGAGCAGTACTTC.